Shown below are 28 T cell receptor beta chains from a single sample sequenced in a study of blood T cell repertoires in COVID-19. Sequencing was performed with immunoSEQ multiplex PCR; in TCRdb, only in-frame clones are kept and a portion is missing. The sample consists of fewer than 500,000 clones, around 87% of them appearing once. Specimen: PBMCs or T cells enriched from blood (not recorded which). Source of these receptors: a man aged 25-40 years who had recovered from COVID-19.

The chain combines TRBV5-1 with TRBJ2-2; 7 bases agree with TRBD1. From germline, CDR1 is SGHRS and CDR2 YFSETQ. The CDR3 totals 14 residues. V gave up 4 bases and J gave up 5 bases; unmatched junction bases: 5. The CDR3 DNA follows: TGCGCCAGCAGCGAAGACAGGGAGACCGGGGAGCTGTTTTTT. It specifies CASSEDRETGELFF.

The chain joins TRBV5-4 to TRBJ2-1; D is perhaps TRBD1 (6 bases). Germline V lookup: CDR1 SGHNT, CDR2 YYREEE (reference sequence). The CDR3 runs to 14 residues. The ends were cut back, 2 bases at V and 5 bases at J, with 11 bases in the middle. The CDR3: CASSFLGTNNEQFF. Written as DNA, the CDR3 is TGTGCCAGCAGCTTTCTCGGGACAAACAATGAGCAGTTCTTC.

This chain links TRBV28 with TRBJ1-1; TRBD1 aligns across 7 bases. This CDR3 spans 14 amino acids. Germline V gene lookup returns CDR1 MDHEN and CDR2 SYDVKM. The V gene end was trimmed by 5 bases and the J gene end by 5 bases; junction bases not matched to a gene: 8. CDR3 in amino acids: CASSKKQGRTEAFF. Here the CDR3 DNA reads TGTGCCAGCAGTAAAAAACAGGGGAGGACTGAAGCTTTCTTT.

The chain couples TRBV6-5 to TRBJ2-1, with TRBD2 as a possible D gene (6 bases). V was trimmed by 8 bases and J by 0 bases, leaving 14 bases between them. The CDR3 has 15 residues. Germline CDR1 and CDR2: MNHEY and SVGAGI. The CDR3 region has the DNA TGTGCCAGCGAAAAGCGGGCGAGCTCCTACAATGAGCAGTTCTTC. Translation: CASEKRASSYNEQFF.

This chain uses TRBV5-4 with TRBJ2-7; TRBD2 matches at 9 bases. J lost 6 bases, V lost 0 bases, and 10 bases had no gene match. The CDR3 runs to 16 residues. Per germline, CDR1 SGHNT and CDR2 YYREEE (reference sequence). The CDR3 here is CASSLVGTGLAGEQYF. The DNA for the CDR3 is TGTGCCAGCAGCTTGGTGGGGACGGGACTAGCTGGCGAGCAGTACTTC.

The chain couples TRBV5-6 to TRBJ2-2, with 7 bases lining up with TRBD1. Germline trimming cut 4 bases from V and 1 base from J; bases unmatched to any gene: 4. This CDR3 spans 15 amino acids. Germline CDR1 reads SGHDT; CDR2 reads YYEEEE. The CDR3 spells CASSVGTENTGELFF. The CDR3 bases are TGTGCCAGCAGCGTAGGGACAGAGAACACCGGGGAGCTGTTTTTT.

The J gene is TRBJ2-6, the V gene TRBV28; D gene ambiguous. V was cut by 5 bases and J by 0 bases, with 5 bases left in between. The CDR3 contains 14 residues. Germline V gives CDR1 MDHEN, CDR2 SYDVKM. The CDR3 here is CASSPSSGANVLTF. The CDR3 bases are TGTGCCAGCAGTCCGAGCTCTGGGGCCAACGTCCTGACTTTC. The full variable domain, in which reference TRBV28 and TRBJ2-6 provide the parts outside the CDR3, is DVKVTQSSRYLVKRTGEKVFLECVQDMDHENMFWYRQDPGLGLRLIYFSYDVKMKEKGDIPEGYSVSREKKERFSLILESASTNQTSMYLCASSPSSGANVLTFGAGSRLTVL.

The chain employs TRBV7-2 and TRBJ1-2; tentatively, D is TRBD1 (6 bases). V lost 2 bases and J 7 bases, leaving 14 bases between the germline ends. The CDR3 consists of 14 residues. Per the germline V gene, CDR1 is SGHTA and CDR2 is FQGNSA. The CDR3 region has the DNA TGTGCCAGCAGCTTAATGGCGACAGGAGTTGGCTACACCTTC. Its translation: CASSLMATGVGYTF.

This clone has only one observation. The genes are TRBV7-9 and TRBJ2-6; possibly TRBD1 for D (6 bases). Trimming removed 8 bases from V and 2 bases from J, with 10 bases in between. There are 14 residues in the CDR3. Germline CDR1 and CDR2: SEHNR and FQNEAQ (reference sequence). The CDR3 loop reads CASGNRAGANVLTF. Written as DNA, the CDR3 is TGTGCCAGCGGAAACAGGGCTGGGGCCAACGTCCTGACTTTC.

Notes on this clone: Other DNA sequences in the sample encode the same CDR3. The V call is TRBV5-1, the J call TRBJ2-7; 11 bases agree with TRBD2. The CDR3 length is 16 residues. The germline V gene has CDR1 SGHRS and CDR2 YFSETQ. The V gene end was trimmed by 1 base and the J gene end by 0 bases; junction bases not matched to a gene: 3. DNA for the CDR3: TGCGCCAGCAGCTTGACTAGCGGGAGAACCTCCTACGAGCAGTACTTC. This codes for CASSLTSGRTSYEQYF. Full variable domain (rest looked up from reference TRBV5-1 and TRBJ2-7): KAGVTQTPRYLIKTRGQQVTLSCSPISGHRSVSWYQQTPGQGLQFLFEYFSETQRNKGNFPGRFSGRQFSNSRSEMNVSTLELGDSALYLCASSLTSGRTSYEQYFGPGTRLTVT.

V is TRBV3-1 (or the pseudogene TRBV3-2) and J is TRBJ2-7; tentatively, D is TRBD2 (6 bases). Per germline, CDR1 LGHDT and CDR2 YNNKEL (reference sequence). The CDR3 has 15 amino acids. V was pared by 4 bases and J by 0 bases, with 13 bases between. The CDR3 nucleotides read TGTGCCAGCAGCCTAGCTAGCGACAGCTCCTACGAGCAGTACTTC. Its translation: CASSLASDSSYEQYF.

The rearrangement links TRBV6-6 to TRBJ2-7; D call uncertain. V lost 4 bases to trimming and J lost 4 bases, with 17 bases between them. The CDR3 totals 15 residues. From germline, CDR1 is MNHNY and CDR2 SVGAGI (reference sequence). The CDR3, as DNA: TGTGCCAGCAGTTCCCCTGAAAGTACCGGGTACGAGCAGTACTTC. This sequence encodes CASSSPESTGYEQYF.

This chain connects TRBV19 to TRBJ2-1; TRBD2 matches 10 bases. Germline values: CDR1 LNHDA, CDR2 SQIVND (reference sequence). The V gene end was trimmed by 7 bases and the J gene end by 7 bases; junction bases not matched to a gene: 4. The CDR3 is 13 residues long. CDR3: CASKLAGVNEQFF. The CDR3 region has the DNA TGTGCCAGTAAGCTAGCGGGAGTTAATGAGCAGTTCTTC.

The table lists this clone with a count of one. J is TRBJ2-5 and V is TRBV30, with a weak D call TRBD2 (6 bases). V was clipped by 1 base and J by 5 bases, with 11 bases between them. Germline-derived CDR1 and CDR2 are GTSNPN and SVGIG (reference sequence). The CDR3 contains 13 residues. CDR3 sequence (DNA): TGTGCCTGGAGTGACGGGACTGGTGAGACCCAGTACTTC. This translates into CAWSDGTGETQYF.

This rearrangement joins TRBV5-4 to TRBJ2-5; D is perhaps TRBD1 (6 bases). Germline assignment: CDR1 SGHNT and CDR2 YYREEE (reference sequence). This CDR3 has 13 residues. V lost 4 bases and J 0 bases, leaving 7 bases between the germline ends. CDR3 amino acids: CASSRDNQETQYF. The CDR3 region has the DNA TGTGCCAGCAGCCGGGACAACCAAGAGACCCAGTACTTC.

This sequence joins TRBV30 and TRBJ1-5; no definite D call. Germline-derived CDR1 and CDR2 are GTSNPN and SVGIG (reference sequence). The CDR3 runs to 12 residues. The germline V and J ends were trimmed by 3 bases and 8 bases, with 11 bases remaining between them. CDR3 coding DNA: TGTGCCTGGAGCAAGGCCCGGGAGCCCCAGCATTTT. Its protein is CAWSKAREPQHF. Based on the CDR3 plus reference TRBV30 and TRBJ1-5, the full variable domain is SQTIHQWPATLVQPVGSPLSLECTVEGTSNPNLYWYRQAAGRGLQLLFYSVGIGQISSEVPQNLSASRPQDRQFILSSKKLLLSDSGFYLCAWSKAREPQHFGDGTRLSIL.

V is TRBV7-9 and J is TRBJ1-1; the D gene is possibly TRBD1 (6 bases). V lost 4 bases to trimming and J lost 4 bases, with 13 bases between them. The CDR3 totals 14 residues. Germline V CDR1 and CDR2: SEHNR, FQNEAQ (reference sequence). CDR3 nucleotides: TGTGCCAGCAGCTCGTCAGGGGTCGTCACTGAAGCTTTCTTT. Protein sequence: CASSSSGVVTEAFF.

The rearrangement uses TRBV4-1 and TRBJ2-1, with 9 bases aligning to TRBD2. Germline loops: CDR1 MGHRA, CDR2 YSYEKL. This CDR3 has 15 residues. J was trimmed by 3 bases and V by 4 bases; bases with no gene match: 4. DNA for the CDR3: TGCGCCAGCAGCCCGACTAGCGGATTCTACAATGAGCAGTTCTTC. Protein: CASSPTSGFYNEQFF.

V gene TRBV27 combines with J gene TRBJ1-5, with D perhaps TRBD1 (6 bases). Germline V gene sequence: CDR1 MNHEY, CDR2 SMNVEV (reference sequence). There are 15 residues in the CDR3. Trimming took off 5 bases at V and 4 bases at J, with 15 bases between the two ends. The CDR3 nucleotides are TGTGCCAGCAGTCTTTTTGGACAGCCTAATCAGCCCCAGCATTTT. Protein: CASSLFGQPNQPQHF.

The chain carries TRBV30 and TRBJ1-6; 9 bases match TRBD1. Germline CDR1 GTSNPN, CDR2 SVGIG (reference sequence). Losses at the gene ends were 2 bases for V and 8 bases for J; bases not matched to a gene: 1. This CDR3 region has 13 residues. CDR3 amino acids: CAWSRDRDSPLHF. As DNA, the CDR3 is TGTGCCTGGAGTAGGGACAGGGATTCACCCCTCCACTTT.

Comments on this clone: This CDR3 is also generated by other DNA sequences in the sample. CDR3 loop: CASSIGGDYNEQFF. Here the CDR3 DNA reads TGTGCCAGTAGTATTGGAGGGGACTACAATGAGCAGTTCTTC. The genes are TRBV19 and TRBJ2-1; the D gene is possibly TRBD2 (6 bases). In germline, CDR1 is LNHDA, CDR2 SQIVND (reference sequence). The V end was cut by 3 bases, the J end by 3 bases, with 9 bases between. CDR3 size: 14 residues.

The chain has TRBV28 and TRBJ2-1; 11 nucleotides match TRBD1. V dropped 6 bases and J dropped 0; count of bases not matched to a gene: 10. The germline V gene encodes CDR1 MDHEN and CDR2 SYDVKM. The CDR3 is 18 amino acids. The CDR3 region has the DNA TGTGCCAGCAGCAACAGCCGGGACAGGGGGGGCTCCTACAATGAGCAGTTCTTC. Translation: CASSNSRDRGGSYNEQFF.

This clone appeared once. This rearrangement joins TRBV18 to TRBJ1-6; D may be TRBD1 (6 bases). V dropped 6 bases and J dropped 7 bases, with 19 bases sitting between them. Germline CDR1 reads KGHSH; CDR2 reads LQKENI. The CDR3 covers 16 residues. The CDR3, as DNA: TGTGCCAGCTCTAAGGACTTTAGGACAGAAAATTCACCCCTCCACTTT. Its protein is CASSKDFRTENSPLHF.

This clone came up once. The chain joins TRBV5-4 to TRBJ2-6, with 14 bases identical to TRBD2. The junction had 1 base not matched to a gene; V was cut back by 0 bases and J by 2 bases. The CDR3 loop spans 18 amino acids. Germline assignment: CDR1 SGHNT and CDR2 YYREEE (reference sequence). The CDR3 DNA reads as TGTGCCAGCAGCTTGGGACTAGCGGGAGGGCCTGGGGCCAACGTCCTGACTTTC. Amino acid sequence: CASSLGLAGGPGANVLTF.

The rearrangement links TRBV14 to TRBJ2-3; D possibly corresponds to TRBD2 (6 bases). Germline V gives CDR1 SGHDN, CDR2 FVKESK. This CDR3 has 15 amino acids. V was trimmed by 6 bases and J by 2 bases, leaving 15 bases between them. In nucleotides, the CDR3 is TGTGCCAGCAGTCTGCCGGGACTCCTCACAGATACGCAGTATTTT. As protein: CASSLPGLLTDTQYF.

This rearrangement joins TRBV11-2 to TRBJ1-1, with TRBD1 matching over 7 bases. Looked up from germline, CDR1 is SGHAT and CDR2 is FQNNGV. V gave up 4 bases and J gave up 3 bases; unmatched junction bases: 2. The CDR3 totals 13 residues. The CDR3 protein is CASSSGQYTEAFF. The CDR3 nucleotides read TGTGCCAGCAGCTCGGGACAGTACACTGAAGCTTTCTTT. Looking up the rest from reference TRBV11-2 and TRBJ1-1 gives the full variable domain: EAGVAQSPRYKIIEKRQSVAFWCNPISGHATLYWYQQILGQGPKLLIQFQNNGVVDDSQLPKDRFSAERLKGVDSTLKIQPAKLEDSAVYLCASSSGQYTEAFFGQGTRLTVV.

V gene TRBV12-3 or TRBV12-4 combines with J gene TRBJ1-3; 7 positions match TRBD1. The CDR3 runs 13 residues. V trimming: 7 bases; J trimming: 6 bases; junction bases outside the gene matches: 6. This CDR3 is CASINRGSNTIYF. In nucleotides, the CDR3 is TGTGCCAGCATAAACAGGGGCTCAAACACCATATATTTT.

This sequence joins TRBV12-3 or TRBV12-4 and TRBJ2-2, with a tentative D call TRBD2 (5 bases). The germline V and J ends were trimmed by 4 bases and 5 bases, with 8 bases remaining between them. The CDR3 has 13 amino acids. CDR3 sequence: CASSSGGTGELFF. The CDR3 DNA is TGTGCCAGCAGTTCGGGCGGGACCGGGGAGCTGTTTTTT.